The 21 T cell receptor beta chains reported below all come from one sample, sequenced in a study of T cell repertoires in cytomegalovirus infection. TCRdb re-analysed the reads in MiXCR, keeping a single row per CDR3 protein. The sample has hundreds of thousands of distinct CDR3 sequences; more than 30% are singletons. No antigen has been identified for these receptors. Sequenced material: cultured PBMCs, taken from culture after CMV antigen stimulation. The receptors come from a human donor in good health (CMV status not recorded). Some clones in this sample may be carry-over from other donors' samples.

This clonotype was counted only a few times. The rearrangement uses TRBV27 and TRBJ1-6; no clear D gene. Germline assignment: CDR1 MNHEY and CDR2 SMNVEV (reference sequence). The CDR3 runs to 10 residues. Trimming took off 7 bases at V and 9 bases at J, with 4 bases between the two ends. CDR3 DNA sequence: TGTGCCAGCAAGCCTTCACCCCTCCACTTT. Translating it yields CASKPSPLHF.

There are many counts of this clonotype. The chain has TRBV5-4 and TRBJ2-7; 7 bases map to TRBD1. The V gene end was trimmed by 2 bases and the J gene end by 7 bases; junction bases not matched to a gene: 12. Per germline, CDR1 SGHNT and CDR2 YYREEE (reference sequence). CDR3 length: 15 residues. CDR3 nucleotides: TGTGCCAGCAGCTTTAAGGGGGCCGCTGTGGGAGAGCAGTACGTC. It is translated as CASSFKGAAVGEQYV.

This clonotype was recorded a few times. The chain uses TRBV13 and TRBJ1-1; D not certain. Per the germline V gene, CDR1 is PRHDT and CDR2 is FYEKMQ (reference sequence). There are 14 residues in the CDR3. The V end was cut by 0 bases, the J end by 2 bases, with 7 bases between. CDR3 coding DNA: TGTGCCAGCAGCTTAGGGTGGATAAACACTGAAGCTTTCTTT. Amino acids: CASSLGWINTEAFF.

At least ten counts were recorded for this clonotype. The gene calls are TRBV7-2 and TRBJ2-1; weak D call: TRBD2 (5 bases). The length of the CDR3 is 17 residues. V lost 0 bases and J lost 1, with 13 bases in between. Germline CDR1 SGHTA, CDR2 FQGNSA. The CDR3 sequence is CASSLASRRTSYNEQFF. The CDR3 nucleotides are TGTGCCAGCAGCTTAGCCAGCCGGAGGACGTCCTACAATGAGCAGTTCTTC.

In this sample, this clonotype turned up a few times. The V and J genes are TRBV6-1 and TRBJ2-6; TRBD2 aligns across 8 bases. The CDR3 contains 16 residues. Germline V gives CDR1 MNHNS, CDR2 SASEGT. With V trimmed by 2 bases and J by 0 bases, 0 bases remained unmatched. This CDR3 is CASSETSGSGANVLTF. For the CDR3, the DNA is TGTGCCAGCAGTGAAACTAGCGGCTCTGGGGCCAACGTCCTGACTTTC.

This clonotype was found a few times. This chain connects TRBV5-6 to TRBJ2-7, with 9 positions matching TRBD2. Germline loops: CDR1 SGHDT, CDR2 YYEEEE. Trimming took 3 bases from V and 10 from J; bases not matched to a gene: 20. This CDR3 has 17 amino acids. CDR3 bases: TGTGCCAGCAGCTCCTTGGGGAACAGCGGGAGGTTTTTTGGTCAGTACTTC. The encoded protein is CASSSLGNSGRFFGQYF. Drawing the rest from reference TRBV5-6 and TRBJ2-7, the complete variable domain is DAGVTQSPTHLIKTRGQQVTLRCSPKSGHDTVSWYQQALGQGPQFIFQYYEEEERQRGNFPDRFSGHQFPNYSSELNVNALLLGDSALYLCASSSLGNSGRFFGQYFGPGTRLTVT.

Points on this clonotype: Given a much more abundant clone one base away, this may be a read error. CDR3 sequence (DNA): TGTGCCAGCAGCCCCATAGATACGCAGTATTTT. This encodes CASSPIDTQYF. This chain uses TRBV7-8 with TRBJ2-3; no definite D call. The V and J ends lost 5 bases and 5 bases respectively, with 5 bases between them. The germline V gene encodes CDR1 SGHVS and CDR2 FQNEAQ. The CDR3 extends over 11 amino acids. The full variable domain, rest sourced from reference TRBV7-8 and TRBJ2-3, is GAGVSQSPRYKVAKRGQDVALRCDPISGHVSLFWYQQALGQGPEFLTYFQNEAQLDKSGLPSDRFFAERPEGSVSTLKIQRTQQEDSAVYLCASSPIDTQYFGPGTRLTVL.

This sequence joins TRBV18 and TRBJ1-2, with D uncertain. CDR3 length equals 14 residues. The V end was cut by 2 bases, the J end by 8 bases, with 15 bases between. Germline lookup yields CDR1 KGHSH and CDR2 LQKENI. In DNA form, the CDR3 reads TGTGCCAGCTCACCAGTCCAGGAGAAAGGAGGCTACACCTTC. Its protein is CASSPVQEKGGYTF.

V is TRBV15 and J is TRBJ2-1, with 8 bases matching TRBD1. Trimming removed 3 bases from V and 5 bases from J; junction bases left unmatched: 6. Germline V lookup: CDR1 LNHNV, CDR2 YYDKDF (reference sequence). The CDR3 is made up of 15 amino acids. The CDR3 bases are TGTGCCACCAGCAGTATACAGGGGGTGGACAATGAGCAGTTCTTC. It specifies CATSSIQGVDNEQFF.

This chain joins TRBV6-2 or TRBV6-3 and TRBJ2-1, with 8 bases lining up with TRBD2. The CDR3 is 18 amino acids. CDR1 and CDR2 (germline): MNHEY, SVGEGT. V lost 0 bases to trimming and J lost 4 bases; unmatched junction nucleotides: 11. The CDR3 DNA reads as TGTGCCAGCAGTTACTCGAGCGCCTGGCGGGAGGCGTACAATGAGCAGTTCTTC. Its protein is CASSYSSAWREAYNEQFF.

V is TRBV7-1 and J is TRBJ2-1; TRBD1 might be the D (7 bases). TRBV7-1 is known as an ORF, though its function is uncertain. CDR3 length: 19 amino acids. The V end was cut by 3 bases, the J end by 6 bases, with 27 bases between. CDR3 loop: CASSSLRRGQGYGSNEQFF. CDR3 sequence (DNA): TGTGCCAGCAGCTCGCTGCGAAGGGGGCAGGGGTACGGGAGCAATGAGCAGTTCTTC.

The chain is built from TRBV20-1 and TRBJ2-7, with TRBD2 as a possible D gene (6 bases). From germline, CDR1 is DFQATT and CDR2 SNEGSKA (reference sequence). The CDR3 totals 16 residues. Trimming removed 2 bases from V and 1 base from J, with 18 bases in between. The DNA for the CDR3 is TGCAGTGCTAGAAGATCGGGACTGGATCCTTCCTACGAGCAGTACGTC. Its translation: CSARRSGLDPSYEQYV.

The chain combines TRBV6-2 or TRBV6-3 with TRBJ2-1, with unresolved D. V dropped 5 bases and J dropped 6 bases, with 8 bases sitting between them. This CDR3 region has 12 residues. Per germline, CDR1 MNHEY and CDR2 SVGEGT. In nucleotides, the CDR3 is TGTGCCAGCAGTAAACTTCGCAATGAGCAGTTCTTC. Translating it yields CASSKLRNEQFF.

This clonotype was observed a few times. The chain uses TRBV7-9 and TRBJ2-5, with TRBD1 matching 7 bases. The CDR3 runs to 15 residues. From germline, CDR1 is SEHNR and CDR2 FQNEAQ (reference sequence). Trimming cost V 7 bases and J 2 bases; bases outside gene matches: 10. CDR3 residues: CASTSYRGHQETQYF. DNA for the CDR3: TGTGCCAGCACTTCCTACAGGGGTCATCAAGAGACCCAGTACTTC.

The CDR3 loop reads CASSQDKLRDTEAFF. The DNA for the CDR3 is TGTGCCAGCAGCCAAGATAAACTAAGGGACACTGAAGCTTTCTTT. The V gene is TRBV3-1, the J gene TRBJ1-1; the D is unclear. In germline, CDR1 is LGHDT, CDR2 YNNKEL (reference sequence). CDR3 size: 15 residues. Trimming took 0 bases from V and 3 from J, leaving 11 bases between them.

This clonotype was seen only a few times. The V and J genes are TRBV6-5 and TRBJ2-3; no reliable D call. The CDR3 consists of 15 residues. Trimming left V 6 bases short and J 6 bases short, with 19 bases between. In germline, CDR1 is MNHEY, CDR2 SVGAGI. CDR3 protein: CASSPRRYDFDTQYF. The CDR3 coding sequence is TGTGCCAGCAGCCCCAGGCGTTATGATTTCGATACGCAGTATTTT.

This clonotype was counted ten times or more. The V call is TRBV11-3, the J call TRBJ2-2; TRBD2 matches 9 bases. J lost 6 bases, V lost 10 bases, and 24 bases had no gene match. Germline CDR1 is SGHNT and CDR2 is YENEEA. CDR3 length equals 19 residues. In DNA form, the CDR3 reads TGTGCCACAGACACGGACAGTAGAGGTAGCGGGAGAAGGTCCGGGGAGCTGTTTTTT. Translating gives CATDTDSRGSGRRSGELFF.

The chain recombines TRBV4-3 with TRBJ1-2; D unresolved. This CDR3 contains 15 residues. Between the trimmed V and J ends, which lost 1 base and 8 bases, there was a span of 17 bases. From germline, CDR1 is LGHNA and CDR2 YSLEER. The CDR3 nucleotides are TGCGCCAGCAGCCAAGTAACCCAGAATCTATACGGCTACACCTTC. Translation gives CASSQVTQNLYGYTF.

The genes are TRBV6-5 and TRBJ1-1; the match to TRBD1 covers 10 bases. The V and J ends lost 2 bases and 6 bases, in that order; junction bases with no gene match: 6. Germline lookup yields CDR1 MNHEY and CDR2 SVGAGI. The CDR3 runs to 15 residues. The CDR3 DNA is TGTGCCAGCAGTTACCTCGGGACAGGGGCAGCTGAAGCTTTCTTT. Protein product: CASSYLGTGAAEAFF.

The chain has TRBV3-1 and TRBJ2-3; D is perhaps TRBD2 (6 bases). In germline, CDR1 is LGHDT, CDR2 YNNKEL (reference sequence). V was pared by 2 bases and J by 1 base, with 13 bases between. The CDR3 extends over 16 amino acids. The CDR3 DNA is TGTGCCAGCAGCCAATCTACTAGCTGGGGCACAGATACGCAGTATTTT. This encodes CASSQSTSWGTDTQYF.

The V call is TRBV7-2, the J call TRBJ1-5; D perhaps matches TRBD1 (6 bases). Per germline, CDR1 SGHTA and CDR2 FQGNSA. This CDR3 has 13 amino acids. The CDR3 DNA reads TGTGCTTCGGCGGGGGGCCCCGATCAGCCCCAGCATTTT. Protein: CASAGGPDQPQHF.